This T cell receptor beta chain was identified during a study of PD-L1 blockade in urothelial cancer (dated by TCRdb to 2016 to 2017). Regarding the research as a whole: Therapy was started in the mid-2010s for all patients, and atezolizumab 1,200 mg was administered intravenously every 3 weeks. Durable clinical benefit was defined as a progression-free survival longer than 6 months, and TCR features were additionally tested against progression-free survival and overall survival. Pretreatment tumor samples and matched peripheral blood, collected serially before and after atezolizumab treatment, underwent TCR sequencing. Blood samples were analyzed 3 weeks after the start of treatment (second dose) and 6 weeks after the start of treatment. Blood samples yielded a median of about 150,000 T cells and tens of thousands of unique TCRs, with median clonality around 0.084. Pretreatment blood TCR-seq was available for 27 to 30 patients, at least one posttreatment blood collection was obtained for about 25 patients, and tumor TCR-seq was available for about 25 patients. Patients had an ECOG performance status of 0 or 1 and had received between 0 and 3 prior chemotherapy regimens. The study, an exploratory multi-omic analysis, examined somatic, immune and clinical correlates of response to PD-L1 blockade with atezolizumab in urothelial cancer. Under ten patients achieved durable clinical benefit and some 21 did not. Whole exome sequencing and RNA sequencing of pretreatment tumors were performed alongside TCR sequencing in the same patients. About 85% of the roughly 29 patients were identified as males with urothelial cancer of bladder origin, and a prior smoking history was reported by 18 of 29 patients.

A note on this clone: This clone's antigen is unknown. No much larger clonotype is one base removed from it; base qualities were not supplied.

For this chain, trimming is 6 bases at the V end and 2 bases at the J end, and the number of junction bases without a gene match is 3. Via the germline V gene, CDR1 is MNHEY and CDR2 SVGAGI. The CDR3 runs 15 residues from the cysteine to the phenylalanine. The kept DNA is CDR3 alone, 45 bases in frame from the first base. Overall study outcomes, separate from this receptor: Because of the small sample size (n ≈ 28) and the many exploratory analyses performed, the results are intended to be regarded as hypothesis-generating. Among patients with durable benefit, tumor-associated TCR clones showed greater expansion in peripheral blood 3 weeks after treatment started (n ≈ 21, p = 0.022). Improved progression-free and overall survival was associated with having pretreatment peripheral blood TCR clonality below the median.

Synthetic TCR analog templates were spiked into each PCR to estimate absolute template abundance from read counts. The immunoSEQ assay was used to amplify TCRbeta CDR3 regions from genomic DNA with bias-controlled V and J gene primers. Sequencing of rearranged TCRbeta segments was performed at approximately 20X coverage. Regarding the original processing steps: Clustering was used to correct sequencing errors, and CDR3s were annotated against IMGT so that V, D and J genes could be assigned. Out-of-frame and stop-codon sequences were excluded, and only productive TCRbeta rearrangements were used in downstream analyses. Clonality was calculated as one minus the Shannon entropy normalized by the log of the number of unique productive sequences. Clones differing between time points or between blood and tumor were identified by Fisher's exact test with Benjamini-Hochberg correction at adjusted p below 0.01. The source is immuneACCESS, and TCRdb retained only in-frame sequences with V and J called. Part of the clones is not carried over; for the studies checked, unresolved V genes explain less than half of this, and the remainder is unexplained. D and trimming were read from the DNA, whereas the V and J calls and clone size are those reported in that table. The sample table contains tens of thousands of clones; only one count was recorded for about 82% of them. Together, the top ten hold under 8.5% of the sample.

According to the study, the label for this sample's time point signals: pretreatment peripheral blood. The cohort comprised 30 or so patients with locally advanced or metastatic urothelial carcinoma treated at Memorial Sloan Kettering on a trial protocol. Peripheral blood mononuclear cells were collected pretreatment and during treatment, with between 1 and 8 total time points per patient. The Qiagen DNeasy Blood extraction kit was used to purify genomic DNA from total PBMCs and tumor samples. PBMCs were collected pretreatment and during treatment and were isolated and stored as previously described.

This material consisted of PBMCs, taken around atezolizumab (anti-PD-L1) treatment. The sequence derives from a man between 40 and 49 years old with urothelial cancer. This receptor chain uses TRBV6-5 and TRBJ2-1, and TRBD2 matches 11 of the central bases. CDR3 protein: CASRLAGGAYNEQFF. At the DNA level, the sequence is TGTGCCAGCAGGTTAGCGGGAGGGGCCTACAATGAGCAGTTCTTC.